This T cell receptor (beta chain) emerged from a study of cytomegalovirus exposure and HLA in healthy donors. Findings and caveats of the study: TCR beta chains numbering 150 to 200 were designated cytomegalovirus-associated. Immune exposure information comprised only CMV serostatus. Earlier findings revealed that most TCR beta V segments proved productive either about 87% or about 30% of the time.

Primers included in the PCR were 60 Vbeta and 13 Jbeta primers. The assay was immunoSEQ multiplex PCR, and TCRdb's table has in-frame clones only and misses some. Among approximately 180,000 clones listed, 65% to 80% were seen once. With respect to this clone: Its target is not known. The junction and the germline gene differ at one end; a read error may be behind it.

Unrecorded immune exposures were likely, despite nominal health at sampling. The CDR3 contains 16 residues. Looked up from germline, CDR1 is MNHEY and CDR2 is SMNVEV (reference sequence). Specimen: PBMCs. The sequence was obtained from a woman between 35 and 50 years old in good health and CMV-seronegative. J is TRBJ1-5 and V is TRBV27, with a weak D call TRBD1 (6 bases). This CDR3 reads CASSPRGLGSSQPQHF. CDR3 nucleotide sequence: TGTGCCAGCAGTCCCAGGGGCTTGGGGAGCAGTCAGCCCCAGCATTTT.